The clone carrying this TCR beta chain was counted a few times. The antigen is unknown. The sample is drawn from a study of blood T cells in healthy people across ages. Overall study results and limits: Whereas aged donors had fewer naive CD4+ cells, long-lived donors had more of them and higher diversity.

Caucasian, healthy and from Russia, the donors were aged between about 6 and 90. The CDR3 totals 15 residues. Germline CDR1 and CDR2: DFQATT and SNEGSKA (reference sequence). Deletions cut 3 bases from V and 0 bases from J, with 14 bases between. PCR was performed a second time for about 7 to 11 cycles using a sample-barcoded 5' primer and a J-beta primer mix. Each cDNA molecule received a tag from a template-switch adaptor that had 12 random nucleotides. TCRdb recomputed calls from the 5' RACE reads with MiXCR, one row per CDR3 protein. Among about 2 million distinct CDR3 sequences, just under 50% were seen once, and the ten largest hold approximately 2.1%.

The clonotype was recovered from a woman aged 40 to 50 in good health. The V call is TRBV20-1, the J call TRBJ1-1; perhaps TRBD1 as D (5 bases). Sequenced sample: blood. CDR3 nucleotides: TGCAGTGCTAGGGGGGTCTGGGAATTGAACACTGAAGCTTTCTTT. Residues: CSARGVWELNTEAFF.